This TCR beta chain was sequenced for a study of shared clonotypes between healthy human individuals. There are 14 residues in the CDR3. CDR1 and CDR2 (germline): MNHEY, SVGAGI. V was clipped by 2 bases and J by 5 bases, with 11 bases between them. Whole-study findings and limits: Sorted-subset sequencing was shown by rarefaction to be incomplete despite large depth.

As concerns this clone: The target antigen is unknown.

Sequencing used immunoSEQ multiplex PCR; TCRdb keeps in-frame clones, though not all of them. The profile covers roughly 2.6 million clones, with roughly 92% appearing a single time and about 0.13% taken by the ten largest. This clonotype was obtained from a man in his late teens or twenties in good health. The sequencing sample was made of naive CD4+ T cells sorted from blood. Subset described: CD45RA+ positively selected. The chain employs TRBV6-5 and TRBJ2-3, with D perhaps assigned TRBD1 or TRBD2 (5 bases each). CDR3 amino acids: CASSYGTSQDTQYF. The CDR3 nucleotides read TGTGCCAGCAGTTACGGGACCAGCCAAGATACGCAGTATTTT.